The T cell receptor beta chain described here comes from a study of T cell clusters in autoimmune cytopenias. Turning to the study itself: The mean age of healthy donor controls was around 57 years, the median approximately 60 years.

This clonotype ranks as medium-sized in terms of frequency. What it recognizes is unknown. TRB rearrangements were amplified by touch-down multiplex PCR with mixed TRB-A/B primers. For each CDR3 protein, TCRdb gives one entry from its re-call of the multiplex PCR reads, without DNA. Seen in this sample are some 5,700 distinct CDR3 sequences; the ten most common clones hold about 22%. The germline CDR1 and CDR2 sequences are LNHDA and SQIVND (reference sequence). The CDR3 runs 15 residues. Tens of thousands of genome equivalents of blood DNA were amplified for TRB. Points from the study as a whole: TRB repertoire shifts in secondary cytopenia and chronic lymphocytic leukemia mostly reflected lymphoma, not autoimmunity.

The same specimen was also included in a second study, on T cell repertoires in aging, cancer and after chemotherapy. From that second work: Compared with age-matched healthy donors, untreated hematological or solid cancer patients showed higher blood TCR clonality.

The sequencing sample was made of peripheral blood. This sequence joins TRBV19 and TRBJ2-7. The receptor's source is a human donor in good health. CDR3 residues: CASSISASPLYEQYF.